The 27 T cell receptor beta chains presented below share a single source sample, sequenced in a study of cytomegalovirus exposure and HLA in healthy donors. With 60 Vbeta and 13 Jbeta primers, the PCR was carried out. Profiled with immunoSEQ multiplex PCR; TCRdb holds only in-frame clones, not every one. The data contain fewer than 150,000 clones, 67% of them singletons. The sequencing sample was made of PBMCs. The receptors were gathered from a man younger than 35 in good health and CMV-seropositive.

V usage is TRBV7-9 and J usage is TRBJ2-3; D not certain. Germline CDR1 and CDR2: SEHNR and FQNEAQ (reference sequence). The CDR3 has 13 residues. The ends were cut back, 6 bases at V and 2 bases at J, with 9 bases in the middle. CDR3 sequence (DNA): TGTGCCAGCAGGGGCCAGATCACAGATACGCAGTATTTT. Encoded protein: CASRGQITDTQYF.

The V gene is TRBV7-2, the J gene TRBJ1-5, with 10 bases identical to TRBD1. The CDR3 has 13 residues. Germline V CDR1 and CDR2: SGHTA, FQGNSA. J gave up 6 bases and V 5 bases, and 1 base lay outside the gene matches. CDR3 sequence: CASSRTGGQPQHF. The CDR3 bases are TGTGCCAGCAGCCGGACAGGGGGTCAGCCCCAGCATTTT.

The chain combines TRBV11-3 with TRBJ2-7, with TRBD1 matching over 7 bases. This CDR3 is 9 amino acids long. V lost 10 bases and J lost 9; bases outside the gene matches: 3. Germline lookup yields CDR1 SGHNT and CDR2 YENEEA. CDR3 sequence: CATPGGQYV. CDR3 nucleotides: TGTGCCACCCCAGGGGGGCAGTACGTC.

The chain uses TRBV6-1 and TRBJ2-3; 7 bases are a match to TRBD1. Unmatched junction bases numbered 2, after V lost 3 bases and J lost 2 bases. The CDR3 has 14 amino acids. The germline CDR1 and CDR2 sequences are MNHNS and SASEGT. CDR3 coding DNA: TGTGCCAGCAGTGAGGACAGGCCCACAGATACGCAGTATTTT. This encodes CASSEDRPTDTQYF.

The rearrangement uses TRBV7-6 and TRBJ2-3; D remains unclear. V was trimmed by 1 base and J by 5 bases, leaving 7 bases between them. The CDR3 is made up of 13 amino acids. Germline-derived CDR1 and CDR2 are SGHVS and FNYEAQ. The DNA for the CDR3 is TGTGCCAGCAGCTTAGATTCGGGAGATACGCAGTATTTT. It specifies CASSLDSGDTQYF.

V is TRBV10-3 and J is TRBJ1-1; D gene uncertain. Germline V CDR1 and CDR2: ENHRY, SYGVKD. The CDR3 is made up of 16 amino acids. Deletions cut 7 bases from V and 6 bases from J, with 24 bases between. CDR3 sequence (DNA): TGTGCCATCACCGACGACATACGTTTCGCCCCAGCTGAAGCTTTCTTT. Protein: CAITDDIRFAPAEAFF.

This chain connects TRBV5-1 to TRBJ2-3; TRBD2 aligns across 11 bases. The germline V gene encodes CDR1 SGHRS and CDR2 YFSETQ. The ends lost 4 bases at V and 2 bases at J; junction bases unmatched: 6. The CDR3 has 16 residues. The CDR3 nucleotides are TGCGCCAGCAGCAAGACTAGCGGGGTGAACACAGATACGCAGTATTTT. It yields the protein CASSKTSGVNTDTQYF.

The V and J genes are TRBV20-1 and TRBJ2-3; D gene unclear. The CDR3 runs to 11 residues. CDR1 DFQATT and CDR2 SNEGSKA come from the germline V gene (reference sequence). With 3 bases removed from V and 4 bases from J, the gap between germline ends came to 5 bases. For the CDR3, the DNA is TGCAGTGCTAGTGTAGCAGATACGCAGTATTTT. This translates into CSASVADTQYF.

This clone was found once. Other DNA sequences in the same sample also yield this CDR3. The chain combines TRBV2 with TRBJ1-6; maybe TRBD1 (6 bases). CDR1 is SNHLY and CDR2 is FYNNEI in the germline V gene. This CDR3 comprises 18 residues. V lost 6 bases and J 2 bases, leaving 20 bases between the germline ends. In nucleotides, the CDR3 is TGTGCCAGCAGGGGGGTTGGGACATTGGGGCCCTATAATTCACCCCTCCACTTT. Its translation: CASRGVGTLGPYNSPLHF.

In its sample, this clone was seen once. This rearrangement joins TRBV28 to TRBJ1-5; D call uncertain. Germline V CDR1 and CDR2: MDHEN, SYDVKM. V was clipped by 7 bases and J by 2 bases, with 15 bases between them. The CDR3 is made up of 15 amino acids. The DNA of the CDR3 is TGTGCCAGCAATCAAGGCCGGAGGGGCAATCAGCCCCAGCATTTT. Amino acid sequence: CASNQGRRGNQPQHF.

The chain uses TRBV11-2 and TRBJ1-1; maybe TRBD1 (6 bases). Germline loops: CDR1 SGHAT, CDR2 FQNNGV. Trimming shortened V by 3 bases and J by 5 bases, and 10 bases separated the two germline ends. The CDR3 sequence is 13 residues long. CDR3 amino acids: CASSFTGRTEAFF. The CDR3 coding sequence is TGTGCCAGCAGCTTCACAGGGAGAACTGAAGCTTTCTTT.

CDR3 sequence reads: CASSLGGTGGETQYF. In DNA form, the CDR3 reads TGTGCCAGCAGCTTGGGCGGGACAGGGGGTGAGACCCAGTACTTC. This chain connects TRBV5-4 to TRBJ2-5; TRBD1 matches at 11 bases. Germline V gene sequence: CDR1 SGHNT, CDR2 YYREEE (reference sequence). The CDR3 has 15 amino acids. Trimming cost V 0 bases and J 5 bases; bases outside gene matches: 3.

CDR3 residues: CASSKPDRGGSYEQYV. CDR3 nucleotides: TGTGCCAGCAGCAAACCCGACAGGGGAGGTTCCTACGAGCAGTACGTC. This chain connects TRBV21-1 to TRBJ2-7; TRBD1 reflects the table's D call only, with no check against the DNA. TRBV21-1 is a pseudogene segment. The CDR3 runs to 16 residues.

The CDR3 coding sequence is TGCGCCAGAACGTACTCCGATACGCAGTATTTT. The encoded protein is CARTYSDTQYF. This chain uses TRBV5-1 with TRBJ2-3, with no clear D. Trimming cost V 8 bases and J 6 bases, with 10 bases left between them. CDR1 is SGHRS and CDR2 is YFSETQ in the germline V gene. CDR3 size: 11 residues.

The chain has TRBV5-1 and TRBJ2-7; 7 nucleotides align to TRBD1. The length of the CDR3 is 13 residues. Looked up from germline, CDR1 is SGHRS and CDR2 is YFSETQ. With V trimmed by 0 bases and J by 6 bases, 3 bases remained unmatched. CDR3 loop: CASSLADRVEQYF. The CDR3 DNA is TGCGCCAGCAGCTTGGCAGACAGGGTCGAGCAGTACTTC.

The table lists this clone with a few counts. V and J are TRBV5-4 and TRBJ2-1; TRBD1 agrees at 8 bases. J gave up 4 bases and V 3 bases, and 3 bases lay outside the gene matches. The CDR3 has 14 residues. Germline CDR1 is SGHNT and CDR2 is YYREEE (reference sequence). This CDR3 is CASSWGTGYNEQFF. In nucleotides, the CDR3 is TGTGCCAGCAGCTGGGGGACAGGATACAATGAGCAGTTCTTC.

This clone occurred once. The chain has TRBV6-1 and TRBJ1-5; D perhaps matches TRBD1 (5 bases). Per germline, CDR1 MNHNS and CDR2 SASEGT. The CDR3 totals 15 residues. The V end lost 1 base, the J end lost 2 bases, and 9 bases lay between the germline ends. The CDR3 reads CASSEGRVRNQPQHF. The CDR3 bases are TGTGCCAGCAGTGAAGGCAGGGTCCGCAATCAGCCCCAGCATTTT.

V usage is TRBV2 and J usage is TRBJ1-4; unclear D gene. V lost 6 bases and J 5 bases, leaving 13 bases between the germline ends. The CDR3 consists of 14 residues. Germline V CDR1 and CDR2: SNHLY, FYNNEI. CDR3 region: CASRPRVLNEKLFF. The CDR3 DNA reads as TGTGCCAGCAGACCCCGGGTCCTAAATGAAAAACTGTTTTTT.

J is TRBJ2-7 and V is TRBV11-2; 8 bases agree with TRBD1. This CDR3 is 14 amino acids long. Per germline, CDR1 SGHAT and CDR2 FQNNGV. V shed 4 bases and J 3 bases; nucleotides not matched to a gene: 5. The CDR3 loop is CASSSGTGGYEQYV. The CDR3 region has the DNA TGTGCCAGCAGCTCGGGGACAGGAGGCTACGAGCAGTACGTC.

The chain employs TRBV5-6 and TRBJ1-2, with no clear D. V lost 0 bases to trimming and J lost 0 bases, with 6 bases between them. CDR1 is SGHDT, CDR2 YYEEEE, per germline. This CDR3 spans 14 amino acids. The CDR3 region has the DNA TGTGCCAGCAGCTTGGTCCCAGCTAACTATGGCTACACCTTC. Protein product: CASSLVPANYGYTF. The full variable domain, rest sourced from reference TRBV5-6 and TRBJ1-2, is DAGVTQSPTHLIKTRGQQVTLRCSPKSGHDTVSWYQQALGQGPQFIFQYYEEEERQRGNFPDRFSGHQFPNYSSELNVNALLLGDSALYLCASSLVPANYGYTFGSGTRLTVV.

This clone has just one count. Here the CDR3 reads CASSTKASGGSYNEQFF. The CDR3, as DNA: TGTGCCAGCAGCACTAAGGCTAGCGGGGGGTCCTACAATGAGCAGTTCTTC. The V gene is TRBV7-2, the J gene TRBJ2-1, with TRBD2 identical over 11 bases. The CDR3 spans 17 residues. V shed 5 bases and J 1 base; nucleotides not matched to a gene: 7. Germline CDR1 SGHTA, CDR2 FQGNSA. Combining the CDR3 with reference TRBV7-2 and TRBJ2-1 gives the whole variable domain GAGVSQSPSNKVTEKGKDVELRCDPISGHTALYWYRQSLGQGLEFLIYFQGNSAPDKSGLPSDRFSAERTGGSVSTLTIQRTQQEDSAVYLCASSTKASGGSYNEQFFGPGTRLTVL.

The chain joins TRBV9 to TRBJ2-7, with 7 bases identical to TRBD1. Looked up from germline, CDR1 is SGDLS and CDR2 is YYNGEE. Trimming at V came to 3 bases and at J to 4 bases, leaving 13 bases not matched to a gene. The CDR3 runs to 16 residues. In nucleotides, the CDR3 is TGTGCCAGCAGCGAGTCGGACCCGGGACAGAGTTACGAGCAGTACGTC. Translating gives CASSESDPGQSYEQYV.

A single count supports this clone. This chain uses TRBV2 with TRBJ2-4; 8 bases line up with TRBD2. CDR1 and CDR2 from the germline V gene are SNHLY and FYNNEI. This CDR3 has 13 amino acids. The junction had 4 bases not matched to a gene; V was cut back by 7 bases and J by 5 bases. The CDR3 spells CASKAAGENIQYF. CDR3 DNA: TGTGCCAGCAAGGCAGCGGGGGAAAACATTCAGTACTTC.

The chain is built from TRBV5-4 and TRBJ2-3; D not resolved. The CDR3 totals 16 residues. The germline CDR1 and CDR2 sequences are SGHNT and YYREEE (reference sequence). V dropped 0 bases and J dropped 2 bases, with 13 bases sitting between them. The CDR3 here is CASSLVVALHTDTQYF. CDR3 nucleotide sequence: TGTGCCAGCAGCTTGGTGGTAGCCCTACACACAGATACGCAGTATTTT.

The chain joins TRBV5-1 to TRBJ2-1, with D possibly TRBD1 on 6 matching bases. Germline V gene data show CDR1 as SGHRS and CDR2 as YFSETQ. This CDR3 has 12 residues. The germline V and J ends were trimmed by 4 bases and 15 bases, with 17 bases remaining between them. The CDR3, as DNA: TGCGCCAGCAGCGTGGGGGCATCCCTGGCGTTCTTC. Its protein is CASSVGASLAFF.

The chain carries TRBV7-6 and TRBJ2-2, with D perhaps TRBD1 (5 bases). The V and J ends lost 1 base and 2 bases respectively, with 11 bases between them. The CDR3 contains 16 residues. Germline values: CDR1 SGHVS, CDR2 FNYEAQ. DNA of the CDR3: TGTGCCAGCAGCTTAGAAAGCAGGGTTAACACCGGGGAGCTGTTTTTT. Translated, it gives CASSLESRVNTGELFF. The full variable domain, in which reference TRBV7-6 and TRBJ2-2 provide the parts outside the CDR3, is GAGVSQSPRYKVTKRGQDVALRCDPISGHVSLYWYRQALGQGPEFLTYFNYEAQQDKSGLPNDRFSAERPEGSISTLTIQRTEQRDSAMYRCASSLESRVNTGELFFGEGSRLTVL.

This clone came up a few times. This chain joins TRBV5-6 and TRBJ1-1; no definite D call. Germline loops: CDR1 SGHDT, CDR2 YYEEEE. The CDR3 runs 12 residues. The ends were cut back, 1 base at V and 4 bases at J, with 5 bases in the middle. The CDR3 spells CASSLFRTEAFF. The DNA for the CDR3 is TGTGCCAGCAGCTTGTTTCGCACTGAAGCTTTCTTT.